This T cell receptor (beta chain) is drawn from a study of beta chain features in type 1 diabetes. Worth noting for this clone: The antigen is not known.

Study outcomes and limitations: Insertions at VDJ junctions were less frequent in type 1 diabetes patients. These patients also deleted more nucleotides at the same junctions. Whether TCRB rearrangement is influenced by HLA type was left unresolved in this analysis. Moderate yet significant TCRB CDR3 shortening was seen in Type 1 diabetes patients in all four CD4+ subsets. Comparison showed that naive, central memory and Treg TCRB repertoires appeared more similar among patients than among healthy donors.

V trimming: 5 bases; J trimming: 5 bases; junction bases outside the gene matches: 6. This CDR3 comprises 15 residues. Germline values: CDR1 ENHRY, CDR2 SYGVKD. Expressed TCRB transcripts were sequenced because the entire RNA isolate underwent reverse transcription. Libraries were prepared by immunoSEQ multiplex PCR; TCRdb keeps only in-frame clonotypes and omits some of them. The profile shows roughly 300,000 clones, roughly an eighth of them singletons. Without exception, sorted populations had purity beyond 95%. Material: naive CD4+ T cells from blood. The chain uses TRBV10-3 and TRBJ2-1; TRBD2 matches 10 bases. The clonotype was recovered from a man aged 25-45 years with type 1 diabetes. In DNA, the CDR3 is TGTGCCATCAGTCCCGGAGCGGGAGGGAACAATGAGCAGTTCTTC. Encoded protein: CAISPGAGGNNEQFF.